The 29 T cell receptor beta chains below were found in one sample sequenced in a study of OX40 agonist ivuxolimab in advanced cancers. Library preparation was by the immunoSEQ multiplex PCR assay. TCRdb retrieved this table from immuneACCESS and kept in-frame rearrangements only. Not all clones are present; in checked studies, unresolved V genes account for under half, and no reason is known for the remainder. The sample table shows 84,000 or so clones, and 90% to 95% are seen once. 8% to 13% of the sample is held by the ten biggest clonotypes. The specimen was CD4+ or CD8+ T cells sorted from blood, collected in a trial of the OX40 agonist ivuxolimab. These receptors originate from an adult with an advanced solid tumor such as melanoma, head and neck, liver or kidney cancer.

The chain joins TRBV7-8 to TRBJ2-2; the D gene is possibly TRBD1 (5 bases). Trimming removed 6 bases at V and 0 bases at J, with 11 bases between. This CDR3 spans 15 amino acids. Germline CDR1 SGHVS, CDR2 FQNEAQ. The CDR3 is CASRWRQTNTGELFF. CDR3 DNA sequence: TGTGCCAGCAGGTGGCGACAGACGAACACCGGGGAGCTGTTTTTT.

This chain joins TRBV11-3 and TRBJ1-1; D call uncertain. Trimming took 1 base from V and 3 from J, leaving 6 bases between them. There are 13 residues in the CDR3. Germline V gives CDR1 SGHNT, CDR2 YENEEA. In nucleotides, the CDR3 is TGTGCCAGCAGCTTAGGGGATGACACTGAAGCTTTCTTT. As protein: CASSLGDDTEAFF.

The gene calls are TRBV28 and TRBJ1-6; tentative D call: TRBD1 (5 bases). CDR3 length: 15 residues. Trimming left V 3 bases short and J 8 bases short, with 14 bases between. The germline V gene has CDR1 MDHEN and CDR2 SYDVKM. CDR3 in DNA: TGTGCCAGCAGTTTCGGGCCGGCGGGGCATTCACCCCTCCACTTT. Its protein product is CASSFGPAGHSPLHF. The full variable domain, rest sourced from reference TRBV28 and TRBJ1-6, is DVKVTQSSRYLVKRTGEKVFLECVQDMDHENMFWYRQDPGLGLRLIYFSYDVKMKEKGDIPEGYSVSREKKERFSLILESASTNQTSMYLCASSFGPAGHSPLHFGNGTRLTVT.

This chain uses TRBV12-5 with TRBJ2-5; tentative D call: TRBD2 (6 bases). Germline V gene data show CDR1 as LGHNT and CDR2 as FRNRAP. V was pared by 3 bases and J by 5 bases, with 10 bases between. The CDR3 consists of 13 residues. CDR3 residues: CASGFGGQETQYF. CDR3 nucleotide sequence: TGTGCTAGTGGTTTCGGGGGTCAGGAGACCCAGTACTTC. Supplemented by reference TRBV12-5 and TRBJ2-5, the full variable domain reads DARVTQTPRHKVTEMGQEVTMRCQPILGHNTVFWYRQTMMQGLELLAYFRNRAPLDDSGMPKDRFSAEMPDATLATLKIQPSEPRDSAVYFCASGFGGQETQYFGPGTRLLVL.

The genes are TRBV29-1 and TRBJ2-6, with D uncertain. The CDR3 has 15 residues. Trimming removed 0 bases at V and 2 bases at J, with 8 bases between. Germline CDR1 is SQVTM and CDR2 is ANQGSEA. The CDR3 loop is CSVEDRRPGANVLTF. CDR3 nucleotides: TGCAGCGTTGAAGATCGTAGGCCTGGGGCCAACGTCCTGACTTTC.

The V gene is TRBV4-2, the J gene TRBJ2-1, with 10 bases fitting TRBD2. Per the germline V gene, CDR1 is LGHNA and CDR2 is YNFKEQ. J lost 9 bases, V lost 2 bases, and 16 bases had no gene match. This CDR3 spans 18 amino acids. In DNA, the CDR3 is TGTGCCAGCAGCCAAAATTCATACGGACTAGCGGACGGGGGTGAGCAGTTCTTC. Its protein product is CASSQNSYGLADGGEQFF.

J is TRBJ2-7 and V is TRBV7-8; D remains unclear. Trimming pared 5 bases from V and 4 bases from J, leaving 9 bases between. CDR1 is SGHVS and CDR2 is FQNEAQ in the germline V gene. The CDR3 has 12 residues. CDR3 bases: TGTGCCAGCAGCCAAGAGAGTTACGAGCAGTACTTC. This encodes CASSQESYEQYF.

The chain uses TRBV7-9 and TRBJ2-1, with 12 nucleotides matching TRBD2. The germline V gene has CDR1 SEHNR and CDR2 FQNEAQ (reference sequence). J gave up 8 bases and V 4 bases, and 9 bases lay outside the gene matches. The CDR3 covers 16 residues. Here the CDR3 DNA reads TGTGCCAGCAGCTCCGGGACTAGCGGGCTTCCATATGAGCAGTTCTTC. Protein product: CASSSGTSGLPYEQFF.

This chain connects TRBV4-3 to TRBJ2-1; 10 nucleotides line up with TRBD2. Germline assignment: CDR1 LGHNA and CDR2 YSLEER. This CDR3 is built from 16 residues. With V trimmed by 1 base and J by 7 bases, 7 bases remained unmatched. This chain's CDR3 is CASSQASASGRNEQFF. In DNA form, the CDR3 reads TGCGCCAGCAGCCAAGCGAGCGCTAGCGGGAGAAATGAGCAGTTCTTC.

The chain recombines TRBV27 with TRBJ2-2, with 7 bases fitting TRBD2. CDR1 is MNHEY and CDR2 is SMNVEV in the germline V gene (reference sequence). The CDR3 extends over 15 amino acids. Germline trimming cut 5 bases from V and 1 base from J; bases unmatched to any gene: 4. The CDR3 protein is CASSGTSVNTGELFF. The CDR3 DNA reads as TGTGCCAGCAGTGGAACTAGCGTGAACACCGGGGAGCTGTTTTTT.

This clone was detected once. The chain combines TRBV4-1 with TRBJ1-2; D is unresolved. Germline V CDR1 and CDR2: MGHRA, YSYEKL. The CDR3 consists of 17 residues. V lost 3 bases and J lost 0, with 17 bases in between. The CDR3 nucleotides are TGCGCCAGCAGCCATCCCTCGGGCGGCGTCACTAACTATGGCTACACCTTC. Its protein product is CASSHPSGGVTNYGYTF.

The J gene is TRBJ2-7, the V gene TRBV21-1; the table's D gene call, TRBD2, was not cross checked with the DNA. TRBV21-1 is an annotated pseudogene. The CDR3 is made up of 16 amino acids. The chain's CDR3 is CASSTPSGKGTYEQYF. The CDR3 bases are TGTGCCAGCAGCACGCCTAGCGGAAAAGGTACCTACGAGCAGTACTTC.

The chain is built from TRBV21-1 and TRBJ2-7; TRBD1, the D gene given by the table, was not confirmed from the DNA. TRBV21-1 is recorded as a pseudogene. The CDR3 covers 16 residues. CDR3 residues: CASSKSTPLSPYEQYF. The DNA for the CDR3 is TGTGCCAGCAGCAAATCGACACCTCTCTCCCCTTACGAGCAGTACTTC.

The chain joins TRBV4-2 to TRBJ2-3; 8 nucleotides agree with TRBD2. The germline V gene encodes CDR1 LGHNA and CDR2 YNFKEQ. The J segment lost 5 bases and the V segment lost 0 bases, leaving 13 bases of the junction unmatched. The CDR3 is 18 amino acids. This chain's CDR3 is CASSQDGVAGKGGDTQYF. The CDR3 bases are TGTGCCAGCAGCCAAGACGGGGTAGCGGGAAAGGGAGGAGATACGCAGTATTTT.

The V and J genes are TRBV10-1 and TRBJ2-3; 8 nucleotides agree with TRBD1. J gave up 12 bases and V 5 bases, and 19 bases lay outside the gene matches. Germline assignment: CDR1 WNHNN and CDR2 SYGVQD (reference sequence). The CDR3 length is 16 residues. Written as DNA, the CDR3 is TGCGCCAGCAGTTCTCGTTCCGGGACAGGAGACCTCCCTCAGTATTTT. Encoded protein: CASSSRSGTGDLPQYF.

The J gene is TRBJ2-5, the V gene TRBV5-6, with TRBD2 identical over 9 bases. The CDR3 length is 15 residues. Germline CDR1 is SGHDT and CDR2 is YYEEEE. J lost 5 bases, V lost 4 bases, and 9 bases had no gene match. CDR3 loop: CASSPSRLAAETQYF. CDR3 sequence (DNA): TGTGCCAGCAGCCCCAGTCGACTAGCGGCGGAGACCCAGTACTTC.

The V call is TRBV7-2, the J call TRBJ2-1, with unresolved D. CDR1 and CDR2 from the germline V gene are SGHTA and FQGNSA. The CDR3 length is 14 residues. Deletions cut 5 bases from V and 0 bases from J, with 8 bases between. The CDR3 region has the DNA TGTGCCAGCAGCGTCATGGGCTCCTACAATGAGCAGTTCTTC. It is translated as CASSVMGSYNEQFF.

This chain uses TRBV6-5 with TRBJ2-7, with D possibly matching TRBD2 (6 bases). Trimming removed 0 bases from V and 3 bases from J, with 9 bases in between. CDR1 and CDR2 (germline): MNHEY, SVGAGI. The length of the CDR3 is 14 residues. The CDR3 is CASSYSGRYYEQYF. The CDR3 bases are TGTGCCAGCAGTTACTCAGGGAGGTACTACGAGCAGTACTTC.

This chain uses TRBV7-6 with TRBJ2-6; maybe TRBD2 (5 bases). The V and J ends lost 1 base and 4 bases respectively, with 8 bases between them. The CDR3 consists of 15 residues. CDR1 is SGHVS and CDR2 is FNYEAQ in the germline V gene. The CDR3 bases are TGTGCCAGCAGCTTAGGCCCGGGGGGGGCCAACGTCCTGACTTTC. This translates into CASSLGPGGANVLTF. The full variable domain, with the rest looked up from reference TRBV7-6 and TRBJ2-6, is GAGVSQSPRYKVTKRGQDVALRCDPISGHVSLYWYRQALGQGPEFLTYFNYEAQQDKSGLPNDRFSAERPEGSISTLTIQRTEQRDSAMYRCASSLGPGGANVLTFGAGSRLTVL.

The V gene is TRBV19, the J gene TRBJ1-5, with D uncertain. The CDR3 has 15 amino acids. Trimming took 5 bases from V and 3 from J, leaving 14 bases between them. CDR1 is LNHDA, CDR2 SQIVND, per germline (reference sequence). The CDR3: CASSGLQRINQPQHF. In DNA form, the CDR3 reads TGTGCCAGTAGTGGATTACAGAGGATCAATCAGCCCCAGCATTTT.

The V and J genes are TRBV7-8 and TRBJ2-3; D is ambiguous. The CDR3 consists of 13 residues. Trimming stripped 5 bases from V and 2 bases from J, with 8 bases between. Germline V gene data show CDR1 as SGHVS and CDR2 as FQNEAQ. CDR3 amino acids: CASSQDNTDTQYF. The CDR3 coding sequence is TGTGCCAGCAGCCAAGACAACACAGATACGCAGTATTTT.

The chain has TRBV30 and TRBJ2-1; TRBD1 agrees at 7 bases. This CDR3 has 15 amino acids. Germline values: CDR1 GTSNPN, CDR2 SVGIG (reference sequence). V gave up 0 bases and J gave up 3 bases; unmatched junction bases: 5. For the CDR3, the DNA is TGTGCCTGGAGTGTACTCGGGACAGACTACAATGAGCAGTTCTTC. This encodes CAWSVLGTDYNEQFF.

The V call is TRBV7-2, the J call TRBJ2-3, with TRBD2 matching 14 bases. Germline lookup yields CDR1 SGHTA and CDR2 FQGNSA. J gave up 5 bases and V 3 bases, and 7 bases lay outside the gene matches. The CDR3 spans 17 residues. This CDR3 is CASSLTSGRAGGDTQYF. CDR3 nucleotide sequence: TGTGCCAGCAGCTTGACTAGCGGGAGGGCCGGGGGAGATACGCAGTATTTT.

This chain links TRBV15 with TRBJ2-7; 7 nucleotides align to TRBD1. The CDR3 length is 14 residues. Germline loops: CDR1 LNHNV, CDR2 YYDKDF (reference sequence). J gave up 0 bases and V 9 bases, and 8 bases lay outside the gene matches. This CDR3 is CATGQTGSSYEQYF. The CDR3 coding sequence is TGTGCCACGGGACAGACAGGGAGCTCCTACGAGCAGTACTTC.

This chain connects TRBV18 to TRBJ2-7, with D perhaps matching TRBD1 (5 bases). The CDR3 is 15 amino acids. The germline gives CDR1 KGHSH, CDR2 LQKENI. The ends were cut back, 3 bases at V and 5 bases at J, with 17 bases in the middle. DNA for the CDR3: TGTGCCAGCTCACCGTGGGGTCAGGGTAGGAACGAGCAGTACTTC. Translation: CASSPWGQGRNEQYF.

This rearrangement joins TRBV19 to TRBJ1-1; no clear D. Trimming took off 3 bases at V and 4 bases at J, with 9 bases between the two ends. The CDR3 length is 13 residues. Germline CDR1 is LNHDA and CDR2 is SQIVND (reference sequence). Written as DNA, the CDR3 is TGTGCCAGTAGTATCAGCGGCTTCACTGAAGCTTTCTTT. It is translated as CASSISGFTEAFF.

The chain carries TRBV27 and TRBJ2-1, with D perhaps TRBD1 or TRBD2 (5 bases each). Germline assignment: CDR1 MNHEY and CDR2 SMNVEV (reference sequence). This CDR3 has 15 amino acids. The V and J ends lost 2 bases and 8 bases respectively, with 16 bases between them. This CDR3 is CASSLRQGAYDEQFF. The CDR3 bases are TGTGCCAGCAGTTTACGGCAGGGAGCTTACGATGAGCAGTTCTTC.

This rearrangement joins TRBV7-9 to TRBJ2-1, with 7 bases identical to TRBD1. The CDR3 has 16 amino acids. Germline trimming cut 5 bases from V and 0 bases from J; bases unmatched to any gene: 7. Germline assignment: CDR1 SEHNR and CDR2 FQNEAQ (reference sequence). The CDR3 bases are TGTGCCAGCAGCGTCAGACAGGGACCCTCCTACAATGAGCAGTTCTTC. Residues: CASSVRQGPSYNEQFF. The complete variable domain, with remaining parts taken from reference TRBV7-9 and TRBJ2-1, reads DTGVSQNPRHKITKRGQNVTFRCDPISEHNRLYWYRQTLGQGPEFLTYFQNEAQLEKSRLLSDRFSAERPKGSFSTLEIQRTEQGDSAMYLCASSVRQGPSYNEQFFGPGTRLTVL.

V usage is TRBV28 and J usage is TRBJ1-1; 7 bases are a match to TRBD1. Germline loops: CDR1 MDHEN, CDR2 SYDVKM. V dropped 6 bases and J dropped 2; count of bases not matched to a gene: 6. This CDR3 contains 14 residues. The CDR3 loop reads CASRIRQGNTEAFF. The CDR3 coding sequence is TGTGCCAGCAGAATCCGACAGGGCAACACTGAAGCTTTCTTT.